This T cell receptor beta chain is drawn from a study of early T cells in non-severe SARS-CoV-2 infection. Molecules of cDNA were individually given unique molecular identifiers that were attached to them. TCRdb passed the 5' RACE reads through MiXCR, listing each CDR3 protein once. Counted here are some 61,000 distinct CDR3 sequences, 8.5% to 10% occurring once; the ten biggest clones make up around 3.7%. Germline V gives CDR1 SQVTM, CDR2 ANQGSEA. Trimming took off 7 bases at V and 1 base at J, with 7 bases between the two ends. CDR3 length: 11 residues. The sample consisted of whole blood, taken at baseline. V gene TRBV29-1 combines with J gene TRBJ1-1, with TRBD1 as a possible D gene (5 bases). This TCR was recovered from an adult who was a healthcare worker with PCR-confirmed SARS-CoV-2 infection or an uninfected control (not recorded which). The CDR3 sequence: CSGQRNTEAFF. The CDR3 region has the DNA TGCAGCGGACAGAGGAACACTGAAGCTTTCTTT.